The 14 T cell receptor beta chains listed next were all sequenced from one sample in a study of STAT5B mutations in CD4+ large granular lymphocyte leukemia. Only in-frame clones appear in the TCRdb table, and some are missing; sequencing was by immunoSEQ multiplex PCR. The data show approximately 25,000 clones, about 79% seen once. The sequencing sample was made of CD4+ T cells from blood buffy coats. All receptors come from a human donor in good health.

This chain joins TRBV6-1 and TRBJ1-2; D is ambiguous. Between the trimmed V and J ends, which lost 1 base and 4 bases, there was a span of 10 bases. CDR3 length: 14 amino acids. CDR1 and CDR2 from the germline V gene are MNHNS and SASEGT. The CDR3 sequence is CASSEDPGGYGYTF. The CDR3 DNA follows: TGTGCCAGCAGTGAAGACCCCGGTGGCTATGGCTACACCTTC.

This clone was counted between two and nine times. In DNA form, the CDR3 reads TGTGCCAGTGGACAGGGGGCGAGGACTGAAGCTTTCTTT. Translating gives CASGQGARTEAFF. The chain employs TRBV19 and TRBJ1-1; 11 bases line up with TRBD1. V shed 8 bases, J shed 5 bases, and the junction held 4 bases outside the gene matches. Germline CDR1 LNHDA, CDR2 SQIVND (reference sequence). This CDR3 is 13 amino acids long.

This chain links TRBV29-1 with TRBJ2-7; TRBD1 or TRBD2 may be the D gene (5 bases each). The CDR3 covers 14 residues. Germline V CDR1 and CDR2: SQVTM, ANQGSEA. Trimming removed 1 base at V and 7 bases at J, with 17 bases between. The CDR3 loop reads CSVEGGTLLREQYF. The CDR3 coding sequence is TGCAGCGTTGAAGGTGGGACCCTTCTTCGGGAGCAGTACTTC.

V and J are TRBV21-1 and TRBJ1-5; the table's D call, TRBD1, has no DNA check behind it. TRBV21-1 is assigned pseudogene status. CDR3 length: 15 amino acids. CDR3: CASSKNKISNQPQHF. The CDR3 DNA reads TGTGCCAGCAGCAAAAACAAGATTAGCAATCAGCCCCAGCATTTT.

This chain uses TRBV18 with TRBJ1-2; the D is unclear. The V end was cut by 2 bases, the J end by 5 bases, with 12 bases between. Germline lookup yields CDR1 KGHSH and CDR2 LQKENI. This CDR3 is built from 14 residues. The CDR3 bases are TGTGCCAGCTCACCAGAGGGAACGGCGTATGGCTACACCTTC. It translates to CASSPEGTAYGYTF. The entire variable domain, with the rest obtained from reference TRBV18 and TRBJ1-2, is as follows: NAGVMQNPRHLVRRRGQEARLRCSPMKGHSHVYWYRQLPEEGLKFMVYLQKENIIDESGMPKERFSAEFPKEGPSILRIQQVVRGDSAAYFCASSPEGTAYGYTFGSGTRLTVV.

The genes are TRBV6-6 and TRBJ1-6; TRBD1 matches at 7 bases. Germline assignment: CDR1 MNHNY and CDR2 SVGAGI (reference sequence). The CDR3 contains 15 residues. V dropped 6 bases and J dropped 7; count of bases not matched to a gene: 9. The CDR3 DNA reads TGTGCCAGCAGCCAAACCGGGACAGAAAATTCACCCCTCCACTTT. Protein: CASSQTGTENSPLHF.

The chain uses TRBV4-1 and TRBJ2-3; TRBD2 matches 7 bases. The trim removed 4 bases at V and 0 bases at J, leaving 10 bases unmatched. Looked up from germline, CDR1 is MGHRA and CDR2 is YSYEKL. This CDR3 is built from 17 residues. The CDR3, as DNA: TGCGCCAGCAGCCCCTCCGCAGCGGGGTCCAGCACAGATACGCAGTATTTT. Its protein is CASSPSAAGSSTDTQYF.

The chain combines TRBV7-3 with TRBJ2-5; 14 bases match TRBD2. With 4 bases clipped from V and 4 bases from J, the junction kept 11 bases outside the gene matches. Germline CDR1 reads SGHTA; CDR2 reads FQGTGA. CDR3 length: 18 amino acids. In DNA form, the CDR3 reads TGTGCCAGCAGCTCAACCGGGACTAGCGGGGGTTGGGGAGAGACCCAGTACTTC. This encodes CASSSTGTSGGWGETQYF. Full variable domain (remainder filled in from reference TRBV7-3 and TRBJ2-5): GAGVSQTPSNKVTEKGKYVELRCDPISGHTALYWYRQSLGQGPEFLIYFQGTGAADDSGLPNDRFFAVRPEGSVSTLKIQRTERGDSAVYLCASSSTGTSGGWGETQYFGPGTRLLVL.

This rearrangement joins TRBV6-1 to TRBJ2-7, with 7 bases identical to TRBD1. The CDR3 sequence is 15 residues long. V dropped 7 bases and J dropped 7; count of bases not matched to a gene: 16. Germline CDR1 is MNHNS and CDR2 is SASEGT. Here the CDR3 DNA reads TGTGCCAGCACCCCATGGGGGACAGAGGGCTTTGAGCAGTACGTC. It codes for CASTPWGTEGFEQYV.

This chain uses TRBV5-1 with TRBJ1-4; D gene ambiguous. This CDR3 spans 15 amino acids. With 4 bases removed from V and 6 bases from J, the gap between germline ends came to 16 bases. The germline V gene has CDR1 SGHRS and CDR2 YFSETQ. This chain's CDR3 is CASSPSKGRDEKLFF. For the CDR3, the DNA is TGCGCCAGCAGCCCAAGTAAAGGGCGCGATGAAAAACTGTTTTTT. The full variable domain, its missing parts supplied by reference TRBV5-1 and TRBJ1-4, is KAGVTQTPRYLIKTRGQQVTLSCSPISGHRSVSWYQQTPGQGLQFLFEYFSETQRNKGNFPGRFSGRQFSNSRSEMNVSTLELGDSALYLCASSPSKGRDEKLFFGSGTQLSVL.

This chain links TRBV18 with TRBJ2-3; D not resolved. V lost 3 bases and J 1 base, leaving 14 bases between the germline ends. The germline CDR1 and CDR2 sequences are KGHSH and LQKENI. The CDR3 length is 16 residues. The CDR3 sequence: CASSPRQVRGTDTQYF. CDR3 nucleotides: TGTGCCAGCTCACCCCGTCAGGTACGAGGCACAGATACGCAGTATTTT. The variable domain in full, completed from reference TRBV18 and TRBJ2-3, reads NAGVMQNPRHLVRRRGQEARLRCSPMKGHSHVYWYRQLPEEGLKFMVYLQKENIIDESGMPKERFSAEFPKEGPSILRIQQVVRGDSAAYFCASSPRQVRGTDTQYFGPGTRLTVL.

This sequence joins TRBV19 and TRBJ1-4, with TRBD1 as a possible D gene (6 bases). CDR3 length equals 15 residues. Per germline, CDR1 LNHDA and CDR2 SQIVND (reference sequence). V lost 5 bases and J 8 bases, leaving 18 bases between the germline ends. CDR3 loop: CASSYQRQAGEKLFF. The CDR3 nucleotides are TGTGCCAGTAGTTATCAGCGACAGGCGGGGGAAAAACTGTTTTTT. Drawing the rest from reference TRBV19 and TRBJ1-4, the complete variable domain is DGGITQSPKYLFRKEGQNVTLSCEQNLNHDAMYWYRQDPGQGLRLIYYSQIVNDFQKGDIAEGYSVSREKKESFPLTVTSAQKNPTAFYLCASSYQRQAGEKLFFGSGTQLSVL.

The chain joins TRBV15 to TRBJ2-3; tentatively, D is TRBD2 (6 bases). Germline V gene data show CDR1 as LNHNV and CDR2 as YYDKDF (reference sequence). This CDR3 has 15 amino acids. V lost 3 bases, J lost 5 bases, and 15 bases lay in between. For the CDR3, the DNA is TGTGCCACCAGCAGTGTGGGGGGAACAGGAGATACGCAGTATTTT. Translation gives CATSSVGGTGDTQYF.

The chain employs TRBV7-8 and TRBJ1-5, with 7 positions matching TRBD1. Germline V gives CDR1 SGHVS, CDR2 FQNEAQ. The V gene end was trimmed by 7 bases and the J gene end by 5 bases; junction bases not matched to a gene: 5. CDR3 size: 13 residues. CDR3 in DNA: TGTGCCAGCACAGTGGACAGGCATCAGCCCCAGCATTTT. Protein product: CASTVDRHQPQHF.